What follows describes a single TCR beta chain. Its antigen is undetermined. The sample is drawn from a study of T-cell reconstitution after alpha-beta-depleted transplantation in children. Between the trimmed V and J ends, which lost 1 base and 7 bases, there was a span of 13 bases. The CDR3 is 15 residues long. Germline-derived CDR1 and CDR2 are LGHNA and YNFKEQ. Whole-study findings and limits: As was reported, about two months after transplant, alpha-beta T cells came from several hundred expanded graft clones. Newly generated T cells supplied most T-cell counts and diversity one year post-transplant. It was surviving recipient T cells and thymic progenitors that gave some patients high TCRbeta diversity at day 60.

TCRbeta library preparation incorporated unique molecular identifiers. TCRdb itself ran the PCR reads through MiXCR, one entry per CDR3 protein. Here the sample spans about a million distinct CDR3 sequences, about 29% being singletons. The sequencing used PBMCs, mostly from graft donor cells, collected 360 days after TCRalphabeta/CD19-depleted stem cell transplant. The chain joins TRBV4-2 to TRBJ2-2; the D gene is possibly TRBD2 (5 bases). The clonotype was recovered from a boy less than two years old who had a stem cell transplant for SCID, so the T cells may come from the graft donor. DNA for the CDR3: TGTGCCAGCAGCCAAGGGGAGCTCCCTCGCGGGGAGCTGTTTTTT. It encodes CASSQGELPRGELFF.